This TCR beta chain was profiled in a study of blood T cell repertoires in COVID-19. Across the whole study: Material from acute and convalescent COVID-19 was sourced from the United States, Italy and Spain. Sources were T cells, B-cell-depleted T cells, or PBMCs; the material itself was cDNA or gDNA.

Measured with immunoSEQ multiplex PCR; TCRdb has only the in-frame clones, and not every one. This sample carries 150,000 to 200,000 clones, about four fifths of them seen once, and the ten largest clones take 7.6%. CDR3 length equals 16 residues. Germline-derived CDR1 and CDR2 are SEHNR and FQNEAQ (reference sequence). Trimming shortened V by 3 bases and J by 5 bases, and 14 bases separated the two germline ends. This clonotype was sampled from a woman in her seventies with COVID-19, enrolled during active disease. The gene calls are TRBV7-9 and TRBJ1-6; TRBD1 is a possible D gene (6 bases). The source material was peripheral blood. The CDR3 reads CASSLLGATNNSPLHF. In nucleotides, the CDR3 is TGTGCCAGCAGCTTGCTGGGGGCCACCAATAATTCACCCCTCCACTTT.